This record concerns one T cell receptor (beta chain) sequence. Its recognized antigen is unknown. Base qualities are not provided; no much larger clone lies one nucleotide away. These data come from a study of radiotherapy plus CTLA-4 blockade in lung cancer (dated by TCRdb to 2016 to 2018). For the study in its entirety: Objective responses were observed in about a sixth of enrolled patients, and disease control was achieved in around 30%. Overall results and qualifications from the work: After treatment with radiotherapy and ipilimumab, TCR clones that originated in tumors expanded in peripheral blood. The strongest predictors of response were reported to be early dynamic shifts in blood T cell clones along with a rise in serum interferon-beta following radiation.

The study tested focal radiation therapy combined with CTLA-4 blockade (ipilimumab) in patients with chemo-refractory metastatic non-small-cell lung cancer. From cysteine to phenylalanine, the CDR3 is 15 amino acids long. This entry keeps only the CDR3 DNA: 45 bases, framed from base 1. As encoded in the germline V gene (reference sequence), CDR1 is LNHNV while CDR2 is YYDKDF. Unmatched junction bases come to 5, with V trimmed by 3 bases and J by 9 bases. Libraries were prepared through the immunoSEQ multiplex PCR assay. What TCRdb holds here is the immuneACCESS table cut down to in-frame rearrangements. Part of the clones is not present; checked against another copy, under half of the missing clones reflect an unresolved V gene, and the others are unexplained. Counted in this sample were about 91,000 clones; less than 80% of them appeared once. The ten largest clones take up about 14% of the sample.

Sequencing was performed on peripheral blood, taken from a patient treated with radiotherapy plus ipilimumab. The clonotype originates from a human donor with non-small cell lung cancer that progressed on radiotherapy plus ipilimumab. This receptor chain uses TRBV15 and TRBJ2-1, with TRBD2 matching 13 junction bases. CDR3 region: CATSSGLAGVSEQFF. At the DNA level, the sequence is TGTGCCACCAGCAGCGGACTAGCGGGAGTCAGTGAGCAGTTCTTC.